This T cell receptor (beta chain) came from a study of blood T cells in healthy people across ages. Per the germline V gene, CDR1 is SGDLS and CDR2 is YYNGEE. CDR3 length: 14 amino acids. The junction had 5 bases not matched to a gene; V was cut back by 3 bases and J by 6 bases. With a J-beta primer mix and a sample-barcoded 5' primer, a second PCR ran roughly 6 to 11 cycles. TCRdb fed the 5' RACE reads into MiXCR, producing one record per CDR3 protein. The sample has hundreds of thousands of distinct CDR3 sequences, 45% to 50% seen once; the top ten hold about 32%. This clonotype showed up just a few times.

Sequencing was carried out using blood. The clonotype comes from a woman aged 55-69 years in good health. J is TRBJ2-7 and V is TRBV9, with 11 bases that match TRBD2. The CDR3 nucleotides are TGTGCCAGCAGCGAGGGGACTAGCGGCTCCGAGCAGTACTTC. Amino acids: CASSEGTSGSEQYF.